This TCR beta chain was sequenced during a study of a mutant IDH1 vaccine in newly diagnosed glioma. Study information: Beginning 4-6 weeks after radiotherapy alone, or with temozolomide cycles, vaccination took place. V12 took place at week 35, and V13 at week 47.

Indicated time point: week 47, end of study. Each dose delivered 300 ug of mutant IDH1 20-mer peptide subcutaneously with imiquimod. Points from the study as a whole: It seemed that pseudoprogression was not linked to changes in the top peripheral T cell clonotypes.

The CDR3 spans 15 residues. V shed 1 base, J shed 6 bases, and the junction held 7 bases outside the gene matches. Germline V CDR1 and CDR2: SGHRS, YFSETQ. Worth noting for this clone: Its antigen is not known.

The method was immunoSEQ multiplex PCR; TCRdb's version includes in-frame clones alone and lacks a portion of them. The sample has tens of thousands of clones; roughly 84% are singletons. J is TRBJ2-7 and V is TRBV5-1, with TRBD1 identical over 10 bases. Sequences were derived from PBMCs, sampled from a glioma patient whose treatment included an IDH1 peptide vaccine. The receptor was derived from a man aged 35 to 55 with glioma. The CDR3 DNA follows: TGCGCCAGCAGCTTGATAAGGGACAGGGGAGTCGAGCAGTACTTC. The encoded protein is CASSLIRDRGVEQYF.